This TCR beta chain originates from a study of CD8+ T cells in alopecia areata. This clone was seen more than once but under ten times. Mouse gene names apply. The read terminates 4 residues ahead of where the CDR3 ends, so the germline J gene completes it. The CDR3 sequence is 14 residues long. CDR1 and CDR2 (germline): NSHNY, SYGAGN. After removal of 5 bases from V and 5 bases from J, the junction contained 5 bases not matched to a gene. A panel of CD4, CD8alpha, NKG2D, NKG2ACE and other markers served to sort pooled cutaneous lymph node cells. cDNA prepared by RNA extraction and subsequent reverse transcription served as the template for sequencing. TCRdb's copy holds only in-frame clones and misses some; the assay was immunoSEQ multiplex PCR. Sampling found roughly 260,000 clones, none seen once.

This clonotype was obtained from a C3H/HeJ mouse with alopecia areata. Strain haplotype at MHC: H2-k. The rearrangement joins TRBV13-1 to TRBJ2-1; 9 nucleotides agree with TRBD1. Sequences were obtained from CD4+ T cells sorted from a lymph node. CDR3 sequence reads: CASSRDREHAEQFF. The DNA read from the CDR3 is TGTGCCAGCAGCCGGGACAGGGAACATGCT.